Shown below are 19 T cell receptor beta chains from a single sample sequenced in a study of CD4 T cells in relation to SARS-CoV-2 and coronaviruses (dated by TCRdb to 2020 to 2022). These receptors have no identified antigens. CD4+ T cells from unexposed donors were collected before the COVID-19 pandemic (2011-2018). Following 10 days of culture, the EasySep CD4+ T cell isolation kit was used to isolate CD4+ T cells. Library creation used the immunoSEQ multiplex PCR assay. Sourced from immuneACCESS, this table was stored by TCRdb with only in-frame sequences that have V and J called. A share of the clones is absent; for the studies checked, an unresolved V gene accounts for under half, and the remainder has no known explanation. Counted in this sample were 15,000 to 25,000 clones; 77% of them appeared once. The ten most abundant clones make up 23% of the sample. The specimen sequenced was CD4+ T cells from PBMCs, cultured in vitro. Every receptor here comes from a human donor in good health.

J is TRBJ1-5 and V is TRBV19; TRBD1 matches 7 bases. The germline CDR1 and CDR2 sequences are LNHDA and SQIVND (reference sequence). The CDR3 sequence is 14 residues long. After removal of 5 bases from V and 6 bases from J, the junction contained 7 bases not matched to a gene. CDR3 protein: CASSVDRAGQPQHF. The CDR3 region has the DNA TGTGCCAGTAGTGTCGACAGGGCCGGTCAGCCCCAGCATTTT.

The chain recombines TRBV13 with TRBJ2-3; perhaps TRBD2 as D (6 bases). Trimming took 5 bases from V and 1 from J, leaving 13 bases between them. Germline V lookup: CDR1 PRHDT, CDR2 FYEKMQ (reference sequence). The CDR3 length is 15 residues. Here the CDR3 reads CASSPGGPGTDTQYF. Here the CDR3 DNA reads TGTGCCAGCAGCCCAGGAGGGCCCGGCACAGATACGCAGTATTTT.

The rearrangement uses TRBV14 and TRBJ2-7, with 7 bases that match TRBD2. The junction had 19 bases not matched to a gene; V was cut back by 1 base and J by 4 bases. The germline CDR1 and CDR2 sequences are SGHDN and FVKESK. This CDR3 is built from 19 residues. The CDR3 coding sequence is TGTGCCAGCAGCCAAGTAACGACTTTTGGTGGCAGGGAGGGGTACGAGCAGTACTTC. It is translated as CASSQVTTFGGREGYEQYF.

This clone was observed once. This chain uses TRBV4-3 with TRBJ1-2; D gene ambiguous. The V gene's germline CDR1 is LGHNA and CDR2 YSLEER. V was cut by 3 bases and J by 8 bases, with 16 bases left in between. CDR3 length: 14 amino acids. CDR3 nucleotide sequence: TGCGCCAGCAGCCACCGGGGAGCCCGAGGGGGCTACACCTTC. It codes for CASSHRGARGGYTF.

The chain recombines TRBV24-1 with TRBJ2-2, with unresolved D. Germline V gene data show CDR1 as KGHDR and CDR2 as SFDVKD. The CDR3 has 13 amino acids. V lost 5 bases and J 5 bases, leaving 8 bases between the germline ends. CDR3 nucleotides: TGTGCCACCAGTGTTAAGGGAACCGGGGAGCTGTTTTTT. As protein: CATSVKGTGELFF.

The genes are TRBV7-2 and TRBJ1-4; 7 nucleotides align to TRBD1. V lost 2 bases to trimming and J lost 5 bases; unmatched junction nucleotides: 5. The CDR3 has 15 residues. Germline CDR1 is SGHTA and CDR2 is FQGNSA. CDR3 loop: CASSLSGTVNEKLFF. The DNA for the CDR3 is TGTGCCAGCAGCTTATCCGGGACAGTGAATGAAAAACTGTTTTTT.

This clone was detected once. The chain carries TRBV7-8 and TRBJ1-5; D remains ambiguous. The CDR3 spans 17 residues. Per germline, CDR1 SGHVS and CDR2 FQNEAQ. V lost 1 base and J 0 bases, leaving 13 bases between the germline ends. CDR3 sequence (DNA): TGTGCCAGCAGCTTAGGAAGGGTAGATTATAGCAATCAGCCCCAGCATTTT. Amino acid sequence: CASSLGRVDYSNQPQHF.

The gene calls are TRBV5-1 and TRBJ2-7; maybe TRBD1 (8 bases). The germline V and J ends were trimmed by 3 bases and 2 bases, with 15 bases remaining between them. Germline CDR1 is SGHRS and CDR2 is YFSETQ. CDR3 length: 15 residues. Here the CDR3 DNA reads TGCGCCAGCAGCTCAACAGGGGGAGGGACCTACGAGCAGTACTTC. It is translated as CASSSTGGGTYEQYF.

This sequence joins TRBV12-3 or TRBV12-4 and TRBJ1-2; 10 nucleotides align to TRBD1. J lost 8 bases, V lost 6 bases, and 3 bases had no gene match. The length of the CDR3 is 12 residues. The CDR3 here is CASRDRGLGYTF. The CDR3, as DNA: TGTGCCAGCAGAGACAGGGGGCTGGGCTACACCTTC.

This clone showed up just a few times. The chain is built from TRBV5-4 and TRBJ2-1; D remains ambiguous. The germline V and J ends were trimmed by 4 bases and 4 bases, with 9 bases remaining between them. Looked up from germline, CDR1 is SGHNT and CDR2 is YYREEE (reference sequence). This CDR3 has 13 residues. The DNA of the CDR3 is TGTGCCAGCAGCACGGACGGGTACAATGAGCAGTTCTTC. Encoded protein: CASSTDGYNEQFF.

The chain links TRBV5-8 to TRBJ2-1, with D possibly TRBD2 on 6 matching bases. Trimming removed 4 bases from V and 2 bases from J, with 13 bases in between. The CDR3 runs to 15 residues. The germline CDR1 and CDR2 sequences are SGHTS and YDEGEE. CDR3 bases: TGTGCCAGCAGCAGTGGGGGGATCCCCTACAATGAGCAGTTCTTC. Translated, it gives CASSSGGIPYNEQFF.

This chain joins TRBV6-5 and TRBJ2-1; 7 nucleotides match TRBD2. The CDR3 covers 13 residues. The ends lost 8 bases at V and 5 bases at J; junction bases unmatched: 6. Germline V gene lookup returns CDR1 MNHEY and CDR2 SVGAGI. The CDR3 DNA reads as TGTGCCAGCGGGAGGGCCTGGGACAATGAGCAGTTCTTC. Protein product: CASGRAWDNEQFF.

In its sample, this clone was seen a few times. The chain couples TRBV7-9 to TRBJ2-2, with TRBD1 as a possible D gene (7 bases). Germline values: CDR1 SEHNR, CDR2 FQNEAQ (reference sequence). V lost 5 bases, J lost 4 bases, and 20 bases lay in between. CDR3 length: 17 residues. The CDR3 DNA follows: TGTGCCAGCAGCCCCTTGGGGGCAGGGGGGTCCACCGGGGAGCTGTTTTTT. Residues: CASSPLGAGGSTGELFF.

This chain uses TRBV12-3 or TRBV12-4 with TRBJ1-2; a weak D match, TRBD1 (5 bases). The V end lost 3 bases, the J end lost 6 bases, and 8 bases lay between the germline ends. The length of the CDR3 is 12 residues. CDR3 loop: CASSFPGHGYTF. The CDR3 bases are TGTGCCAGCAGTTTCCCAGGGCATGGCTACACCTTC.

The rearrangement joins TRBV19 to TRBJ2-1; TRBD2 aligns across 8 bases. V shed 3 bases and J 8 bases; nucleotides not matched to a gene: 6. Germline CDR1 reads LNHDA; CDR2 reads SQIVND (reference sequence). CDR3 length: 14 amino acids. The CDR3 here is CASSMRGAGDEQFF. The CDR3 DNA follows: TGTGCCAGTAGTATGCGGGGGGCCGGGGATGAGCAGTTCTTC.

In nucleotides, the CDR3 is TGTGCCAGCAGCCAAGTAATTGGGGGCGCGGACTATGGCTACACCTTC. It encodes CASSQVIGGADYGYTF. This sequence joins TRBV3-1 (or the pseudogene TRBV3-2) and TRBJ1-2; D might be TRBD1 (6 bases). Trimming pared 1 base from V and 3 bases from J, leaving 15 bases between. In germline, CDR1 is LGHDT, CDR2 YNNKEL (reference sequence). This CDR3 is 16 amino acids long.

This sequence joins TRBV6-6 and TRBJ2-7; no reliable D call. The CDR3 has 15 residues. CDR1 MNHNY and CDR2 SVGAGI come from the germline V gene (reference sequence). The germline V and J ends were trimmed by 6 bases and 2 bases, with 17 bases remaining between them. CDR3 nucleotides: TGTGCCAGCAGGCCTACAGCGAACAAAGCCTACGAGCAGTACTTC. Its protein is CASRPTANKAYEQYF.

This chain links TRBV11-1 with TRBJ2-7; D is ambiguous. Trimming stripped 1 base from V and 6 bases from J, with 10 bases between. The CDR3 runs to 13 residues. Germline CDR1 SGHAT, CDR2 FQDESV (reference sequence). The DNA for the CDR3 is TGTGCCAGCAGCTTAGAGTCCCTTCGCGAGCAGTACTTC. It is translated as CASSLESLREQYF.

The gene calls are TRBV11-2 and TRBJ1-4; no definite D call. Germline loops: CDR1 SGHAT, CDR2 FQNNGV. V lost 6 bases and J 7 bases, leaving 12 bases between the germline ends. This CDR3 has 13 amino acids. The CDR3, as DNA: TGTGCCAGCAGTCCGCAGGCCGCTGAAAAACTGTTTTTT. Translating gives CASSPQAAEKLFF. Looking up the rest from reference TRBV11-2 and TRBJ1-4 gives the full variable domain: EAGVAQSPRYKIIEKRQSVAFWCNPISGHATLYWYQQILGQGPKLLIQFQNNGVVDDSQLPKDRFSAERLKGVDSTLKIQPAKLEDSAVYLCASSPQAAEKLFFGSGTQLSVL.